Shown below are 18 T cell receptor beta chains from a single sample sequenced in a study of control samples from healthy donors and cancer patients. The data were produced by immunoSEQ multiplex PCR, yet TCRdb's version contains in-frame clones alone and is incomplete. This table holds 85,000 to 110,000 clones, around 89% found once. The specimen was PBMCs. These receptors originate from a man in his sixties with lung cancer.

This clone was seen only a few times. The V and J genes are TRBV5-1 and TRBJ1-4; D unresolved. Germline V gives CDR1 SGHRS, CDR2 YFSETQ. The CDR3 covers 15 residues. V lost 0 bases to trimming and J lost 7 bases, with 13 bases between them. CDR3 DNA sequence: TGCGCCAGCAGCTTGGAACCTCGACGGGGTGAAAAACTGTTTTTT. Translating gives CASSLEPRRGEKLFF.

V gene TRBV5-1 combines with J gene TRBJ1-3; no clear D gene. Germline loops: CDR1 SGHRS, CDR2 YFSETQ. This CDR3 spans 16 amino acids. Trimming took 1 base from V and 0 from J, leaving 11 bases between them. The CDR3 nucleotides are TGCGCCAGCAGCTTGAATCCCGGGAGCTCTGGAAACACCATATATTTT. Amino acids: CASSLNPGSSGNTIYF.

The rearrangement joins TRBV11-2 to TRBJ2-3; D gene unclear. The CDR3 runs 13 residues. Trimming removed 3 bases from V and 2 bases from J, with 6 bases in between. Per germline, CDR1 SGHAT and CDR2 FQNNGV. The CDR3 DNA sequence: TGTGCCAGCAGCTTCACACCCACAGATACGCAGTATTTT. It is translated as CASSFTPTDTQYF.

The chain combines TRBV6-5 with TRBJ1-1; TRBD1 aligns across 8 bases. Per the germline V gene, CDR1 is MNHEY and CDR2 is SVGAGI. The CDR3 length is 15 residues. The trim removed 4 bases at V and 1 base at J, leaving 5 bases unmatched. CDR3 nucleotide sequence: TGTGCCAGCAGTTCCGCCGGGACAGGGAACACTGAAGCTTTCTTT. Residues: CASSSAGTGNTEAFF.

The chain combines TRBV11-2 with TRBJ2-1; D possibly corresponds to TRBD1 (5 bases). CDR3 size: 19 residues. The V and J ends lost 1 base and 0 bases respectively, with 19 bases between them. Germline CDR1 and CDR2: SGHAT and FQNNGV. DNA for the CDR3: TGTGCCAGCAGCTTAGTGGGTGGGTACAGGATTAGCTCCTACAATGAGCAGTTCTTC. Amino acid sequence: CASSLVGGYRISSYNEQFF.

The J gene is TRBJ2-3, the V gene TRBV11-3, with 7 bases identical to TRBD2. Trimming cost V 4 bases and J 0 bases; bases outside gene matches: 7. The CDR3 covers 16 residues. Germline values: CDR1 SGHNT, CDR2 YENEEA. The CDR3 loop is CASSWGGGGSTDTQYF. The CDR3 DNA reads TGTGCCAGCAGCTGGGGCGGCGGGGGTAGCACAGATACGCAGTATTTT.

The chain joins TRBV7-6 to TRBJ2-1, with TRBD1 matching over 11 bases. The V gene's germline CDR1 is SGHVS and CDR2 FNYEAQ. After removal of 4 bases from V and 0 bases from J, the junction contained 2 bases not matched to a gene. CDR3 size: 16 residues. CDR3 in amino acids: CASSSGTGGSYNEQFF. DNA for the CDR3: TGTGCCAGCAGCTCCGGGACAGGGGGCTCCTACAATGAGCAGTTCTTC.

This clone was seen a few times. The chain has TRBV5-1 and TRBJ2-2; D is perhaps TRBD2 (5 bases). CDR1 and CDR2 from the germline V gene are SGHRS and YFSETQ. V was cut by 1 base and J by 2 bases, with 18 bases left in between. There are 18 residues in the CDR3. CDR3 residues: CASSLFPPAGGNTGELFF. DNA for the CDR3: TGCGCCAGCAGCTTGTTCCCCCCCGCGGGCGGTAACACCGGGGAGCTGTTTTTT. Looking up the rest from reference TRBV5-1 and TRBJ2-2 gives the full variable domain: KAGVTQTPRYLIKTRGQQVTLSCSPISGHRSVSWYQQTPGQGLQFLFEYFSETQRNKGNFPGRFSGRQFSNSRSEMNVSTLELGDSALYLCASSLFPPAGGNTGELFFGEGSRLTVL.

This chain links TRBV14 with TRBJ2-5; TRBD2 matches 7 bases. There are 16 residues in the CDR3. V lost 4 bases and J lost 4; bases outside the gene matches: 12. Germline V gives CDR1 SGHDN, CDR2 FVKESK. The CDR3 loop is CASSLLGLEEGETQYF. CDR3 nucleotides: TGTGCCAGCAGCCTGCTAGGACTAGAGGAGGGAGAGACCCAGTACTTC.

The genes are TRBV7-3 and TRBJ2-3; TRBD2 matches at 9 bases. This CDR3 comprises 16 residues. Per germline, CDR1 SGHTA and CDR2 FQGTGA. The ends lost 5 bases at V and 2 bases at J; junction bases unmatched: 8. The CDR3 protein is CASSGASSGATDTQYF. The CDR3 region has the DNA TGTGCCAGCAGCGGGGCCTCTAGCGGGGCCACAGATACGCAGTATTTT. The full variable domain, completed using reference TRBV7-3 and TRBJ2-3, is GAGVSQTPSNKVTEKGKYVELRCDPISGHTALYWYRQSLGQGPEFLIYFQGTGAADDSGLPNDRFFAVRPEGSVSTLKIQRTERGDSAVYLCASSGASSGATDTQYFGPGTRLTVL.

The V gene is TRBV4-1, the J gene TRBJ1-1, with D unresolved. Germline V gene lookup returns CDR1 MGHRA and CDR2 YSYEKL. The CDR3 is 13 residues long. Trimming took off 6 bases at V and 11 bases at J, with 19 bases between the two ends. CDR3: CASSEVGLPGAFF. The CDR3 DNA reads as TGCGCCAGCAGTGAAGTAGGGCTTCCGGGGGCTTTCTTT.

The chain combines TRBV6-5 with TRBJ2-1, with unresolved D. Germline CDR1 and CDR2: MNHEY and SVGAGI. The ends were cut back, 0 bases at V and 8 bases at J, with 11 bases in the middle. This CDR3 has 14 residues. CDR3 nucleotide sequence: TGTGCCAGCAGTTACTCCGGCATAAGCGATGAGCAGTTCTTC. Its translation is CASSYSGISDEQFF.

The chain is built from TRBV18 and TRBJ2-7; D perhaps matches TRBD1 (6 bases). The CDR3 extends over 12 amino acids. Germline assignment: CDR1 KGHSH and CDR2 LQKENI. Deletions cut 6 bases from V and 6 bases from J, with 12 bases between. This CDR3 is CASSRGSPEQYV. As DNA, the CDR3 is TGTGCCAGCTCCAGGGGATCCCCCGAGCAGTACGTC.

The chain joins TRBV4-2 to TRBJ1-3; no definite D call. The V gene lost 0 bases and the J gene lost 1 base, with 10 bases spanning the gap. The CDR3 runs 16 residues. Germline loops: CDR1 LGHNA, CDR2 YNFKEQ. CDR3 coding DNA: TGTGCCAGCAGCCAAGAAGTAATATTATCTGGAAACACCATATATTTT. It translates to CASSQEVILSGNTIYF.

The V and J genes are TRBV12-5 and TRBJ1-5; tentative D call: TRBD1 (5 bases). The CDR3 consists of 17 residues. V was cut by 2 bases and J by 7 bases, with 21 bases left in between. Germline V gene sequence: CDR1 LGHNT, CDR2 FRNRAP. The CDR3 here is CASGLNRDGASSQPQHF. The DNA of the CDR3 is TGTGCTAGTGGTTTGAATCGGGACGGCGCGTCTTCGCAGCCCCAGCATTTT.

This clone showed up just once. The chain is built from TRBV7-2 and TRBJ1-4; D uncertain. Germline values: CDR1 SGHTA, CDR2 FQGNSA. V shed 4 bases and J shed 0 bases, with 9 bases lying between them. The CDR3 consists of 15 residues. As DNA, the CDR3 is TGTGCCAGCAGCTCTCGGCCTGCAACTAATGAAAAACTGTTTTTT. This gives the protein CASSSRPATNEKLFF.

This clone was seen a single time. The chain carries TRBV7-2 and TRBJ2-1, with 7 bases matching TRBD2. The ends lost 2 bases at V and 9 bases at J; junction bases unmatched: 7. The CDR3 sequence is 14 residues long. Germline CDR1 reads SGHTA; CDR2 reads FQGNSA. DNA for the CDR3: TGTGCCAGCAGCTTAAGCGGGGCCTCGGGTGAGCAGTTCTTC. Encoded protein: CASSLSGASGEQFF.

This clone was counted once. The chain's CDR3 is CASSPPLAKNIQYF. In DNA form, the CDR3 reads TGTGCCAGCAGTCCGCCTCTAGCCAAAAACATTCAGTACTTC. This rearrangement joins TRBV27 to TRBJ2-4, with unresolved D. The germline CDR1 and CDR2 sequences are MNHEY and SMNVEV (reference sequence). CDR3 length: 14 amino acids. V was trimmed by 5 bases and J by 0 bases, leaving 8 bases between them.